The clone carrying this T cell receptor (beta chain) was recorded a few times. Its target is unknown. The data are from a study of T cells in Graves' hyperthyroidism and ophthalmopathy. Hyperthyroidism of Graves' type that showed no ophthalmopathy progression within 18 months was stable. 9 to 10 ml fresh peripheral blood yielded the PBMCs. The CDR3 has 13 residues. The germline gives CDR1 SQVTM, CDR2 ANQGSEA. TCR beta CDR3 regions were amplified from RNA transcripts. TCR CDR3 underwent first-round RT-PCR with the HTBI primer set. Via MiXCR, TCRdb re-called the multiplex PCR reads, giving one row per CDR3 protein. The sample holds approximately 590,000 distinct CDR3 sequences, 15% to 18% seen once. Overall study results and limits: The majority of expanded thyroid clonotypes above 0.001 also appeared in blood. Ophthalmopathy and stable hyperthyroidism were separated by a 13 V-J model.

This sequence was found in a woman aged 30 to 39 with Graves' hyperthyroidism. Sequenced material: blood. V is TRBV29-1 and J is TRBJ2-3; D uncertain. The closer fit of TRBJ1-5 to the DNA end suggests the J call may be wrong. CDR3 residues: CSPVEASSDTQHF. CDR3 DNA sequence: TGCAGCCCCGTCGAGGCGAGCTCAGATACGCAGCATTTT.